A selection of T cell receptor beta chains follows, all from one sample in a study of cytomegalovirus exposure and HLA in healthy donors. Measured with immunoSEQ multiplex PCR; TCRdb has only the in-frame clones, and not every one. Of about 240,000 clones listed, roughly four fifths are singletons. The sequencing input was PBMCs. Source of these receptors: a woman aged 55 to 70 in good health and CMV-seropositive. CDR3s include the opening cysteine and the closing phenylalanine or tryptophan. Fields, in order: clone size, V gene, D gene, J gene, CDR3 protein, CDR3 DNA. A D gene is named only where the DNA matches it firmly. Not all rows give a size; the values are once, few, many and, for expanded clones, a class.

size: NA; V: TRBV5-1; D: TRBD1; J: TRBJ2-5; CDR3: CASSDRVGETQYF; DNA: TGCGCCAGCAGCGACAGGGTTGGCGAGACCCAGTACTTC
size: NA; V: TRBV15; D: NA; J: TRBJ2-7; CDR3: CATSSGQLYEQYF; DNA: TGTGCCACCAGCAGCGGACAGCTTTACGAGCAGTACTTC
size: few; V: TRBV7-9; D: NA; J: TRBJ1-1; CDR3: CASSLNTEAFF; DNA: TGTGCCAGCAGCCTCAACACTGAAGCTTTCTTT
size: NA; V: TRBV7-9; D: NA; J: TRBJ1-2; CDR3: CASSSTGIYGYTF; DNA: TGTGCCAGCAGCTCCACAGGGATCTATGGCTACACCTTC
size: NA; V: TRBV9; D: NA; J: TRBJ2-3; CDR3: CASRSGINTDTQYF; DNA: TGTGCCAGCAGGTCAGGGATAAACACAGATACGCAGTATTTT
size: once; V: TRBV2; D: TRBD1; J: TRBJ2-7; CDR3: CVASDPLGTGGDYEQYF; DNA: TGTGTCGCCAGCGATCCTTTAGGGACAGGGGGGGACTACGAGCAGTACTTC
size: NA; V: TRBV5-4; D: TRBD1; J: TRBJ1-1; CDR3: CASSSDRDNTEAFF; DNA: TGTGCCAGCAGCTCCGACAGGGATAACACTGAAGCTTTCTTT
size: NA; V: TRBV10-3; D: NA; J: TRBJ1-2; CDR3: CAISGEMSYGYTF; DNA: TGTGCCATCAGTGGAGAGATGAGCTATGGCTACACCTTC
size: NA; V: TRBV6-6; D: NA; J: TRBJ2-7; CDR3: CASSYTGEQYF; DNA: TGTGCCAGCAGTTATACCGGCGAGCAGTACTTC
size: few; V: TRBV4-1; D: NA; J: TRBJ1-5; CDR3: CASSQVVGAGQPQHF; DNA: TGCGCCAGCAGCCAAGTGGTTGGGGCGGGGCAGCCCCAGCATTTT
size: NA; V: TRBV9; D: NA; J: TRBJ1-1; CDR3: CASSVQVEGQLNTEAFF; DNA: TGTGCCAGCAGCGTACAAGTGGAGGGCCAGCTGAACACTGAAGCTTTCTTT
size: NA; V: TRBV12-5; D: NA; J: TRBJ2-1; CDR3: CASGLVGPKVNEQFF; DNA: TGTGCTAGTGGTTTGGTTGGGCCTAAGGTCAATGAGCAGTTCTTC
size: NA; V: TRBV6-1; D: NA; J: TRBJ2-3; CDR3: CASLRGDSIRAQYF; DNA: TGTGCCAGCCTGAGGGGGGACAGTATAAGGGCGCAGTATTTT
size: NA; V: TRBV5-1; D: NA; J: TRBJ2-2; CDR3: CASRGSNTGELFF; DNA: TGCGCCAGCAGGGGTTCGAACACCGGGGAGCTGTTTTTT
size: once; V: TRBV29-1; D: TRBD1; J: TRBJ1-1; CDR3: CSVDRGTDEAFF; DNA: TGCAGCGTCGACCGTGGGACAGATGAAGCTTTCTTT
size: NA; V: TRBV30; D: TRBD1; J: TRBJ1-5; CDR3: CAWSEGTDREQPQHF; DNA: TGTGCCTGGAGTGAAGGGACCGACAGGGAACAGCCCCAGCATTTT
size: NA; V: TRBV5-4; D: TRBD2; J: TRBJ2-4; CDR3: CASSSSGTIAKNIQYF; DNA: TGTGCCAGCAGCTCTAGCGGGACTATAGCCAAAAACATTCAGTACTTC
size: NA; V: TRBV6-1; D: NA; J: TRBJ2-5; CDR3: CASTPQGGGETQYF; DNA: TGTGCCAGCACCCCTCAGGGGGGAGGAGAGACCCAGTACTTC
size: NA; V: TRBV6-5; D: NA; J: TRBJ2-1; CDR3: CASSRGNEQFF; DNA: TGTGCCAGCAGTAGGGGAAATGAGCAGTTCTTC
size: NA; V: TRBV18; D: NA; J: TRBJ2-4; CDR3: CASSETALAKNIQYF; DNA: TGCGCCAGCTCGGAGACAGCCTTAGCCAAAAACATTCAGTACTTC
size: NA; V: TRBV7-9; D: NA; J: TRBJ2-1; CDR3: CASSPGLLTRSYNEQFF; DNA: TGTGCCAGCAGCCCCGGGTTGCTGACTCGCTCCTACAATGAGCAGTTCTTC
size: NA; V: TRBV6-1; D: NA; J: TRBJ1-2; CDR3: CASTSNYGYTF; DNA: TGTGCCAGCACCAGTAACTATGGCTACACCTTC
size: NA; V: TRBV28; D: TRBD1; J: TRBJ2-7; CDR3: CASSWQGATGEQYF; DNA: TGTGCCAGCAGTTGGCAGGGGGCTACCGGCGAGCAGTACTTC
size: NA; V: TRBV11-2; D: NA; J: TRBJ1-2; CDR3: CASSSYREANYGYTF; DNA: TGTGCCAGCAGCTCGTACAGGGAAGCGAACTATGGCTACACCTTC
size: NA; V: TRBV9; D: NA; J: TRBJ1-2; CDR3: CASSVGGGASYGYTF; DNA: TGTGCCAGCAGCGTAGGGGGAGGGGCCAGCTATGGCTACACCTTC
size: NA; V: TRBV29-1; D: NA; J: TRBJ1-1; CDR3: CSGREGGWTVTEAFF; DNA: TGCAGCGGGAGGGAGGGTGGATGGACCGTCACTGAAGCTTTCTTT
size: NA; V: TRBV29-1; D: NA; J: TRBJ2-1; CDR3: CSVGPGTYNEQFF; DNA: TGCAGCGTTGGACCGGGAACCTACAATGAGCAGTTCTTC
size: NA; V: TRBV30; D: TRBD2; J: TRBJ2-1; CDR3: CAWSVGTSGANEQFF; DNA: TGTGCCTGGAGTGTTGGGACTAGCGGGGCGAATGAGCAGTTCTTC
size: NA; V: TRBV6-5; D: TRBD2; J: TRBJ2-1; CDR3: CASSTPRGEQFF; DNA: TGTGCCAGCAGTACTCCGCGGGGGGAGCAGTTCTTC
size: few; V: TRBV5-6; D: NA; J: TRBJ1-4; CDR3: CASSLRGRGDEKLFF; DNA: TGTGCCAGCAGCTTGAGGGGTAGAGGAGATGAAAAACTGTTTTTT
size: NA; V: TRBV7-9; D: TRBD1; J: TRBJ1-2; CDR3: CASSLGSVDREYGYTF; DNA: TGTGCCAGCAGCTTAGGGTCCGTCGACAGGGAATATGGCTACACCTTC
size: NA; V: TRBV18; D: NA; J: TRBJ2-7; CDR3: CASSPETGSSYEQYF; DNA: TGTGCCAGCTCACCAGAAACAGGGTCCTCCTACGAGCAGTACTTC
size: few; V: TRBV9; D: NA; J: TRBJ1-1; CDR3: CASSVAQNTEAFF; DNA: TGTGCCAGCAGCGTAGCACAGAACACTGAAGCTTTCTTT
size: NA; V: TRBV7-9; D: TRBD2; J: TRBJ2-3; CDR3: CASSVTSGNTDTQYF; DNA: TGTGCCAGCAGCGTCACTAGCGGGAACACAGATACGCAGTATTTT
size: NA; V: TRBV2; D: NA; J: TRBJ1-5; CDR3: CASSWGGSGNQPQHF; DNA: TGTGCCAGCAGCTGGGGGGGATCAGGCAATCAGCCCCAGCATTTT
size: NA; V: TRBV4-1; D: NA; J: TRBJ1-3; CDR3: CASSQVGTSSGNTIYF; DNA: TGCGCCAGCAGCCAAGTGGGGACTTCGTCTGGAAACACCATATATTTT
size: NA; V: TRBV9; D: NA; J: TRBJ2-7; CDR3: CASSSTYEQYF; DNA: TGTGCCAGCAGCTCTACCTACGAGCAGTACTTC
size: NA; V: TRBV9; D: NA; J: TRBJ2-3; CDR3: CASSVDGGKTITQYF; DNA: TGTGCCAGCAGCGTAGATGGGGGCAAGACGATTACGCAGTATTTT
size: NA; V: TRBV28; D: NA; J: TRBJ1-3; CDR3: CASSVPGGNTIYF; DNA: TGTGCCAGCAGTGTACCTGGCGGAAACACCATATATTTT
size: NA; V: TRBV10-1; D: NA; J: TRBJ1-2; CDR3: CASHVEYGYTF; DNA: TGCGCCAGCCACGTAGAATATGGCTACACCTTC
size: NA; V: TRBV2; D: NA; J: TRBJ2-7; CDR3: CASRESYEQYF; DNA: TGTGCCAGCCGGGAGTCTTACGAGCAGTACTTC
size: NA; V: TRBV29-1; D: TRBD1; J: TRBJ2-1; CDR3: CSVGRQGDSYNEQFF; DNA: TGCAGCGTTGGTCGACAGGGCGACTCCTACAATGAGCAGTTCTTC
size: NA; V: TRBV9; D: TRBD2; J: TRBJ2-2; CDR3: CASSVGRAGVFKDGELFF; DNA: TGTGCCAGCAGCGTAGGAAGAGCGGGAGTGTTTAAAGACGGGGAGCTGTTTTTT
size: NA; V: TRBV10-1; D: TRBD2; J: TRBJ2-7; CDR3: CASSERTSGHEQYF; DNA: TGCGCCAGCAGTGAAAGGACTAGCGGGCACGAGCAGTACTTC